This T cell receptor beta chain came from a study of blood T cell repertoires in COVID-19. Study processing details: Amplifying reference gene primers gave estimates of nucleated cell counts. The method was immunoSEQ multiplex PCR; TCRdb's version includes in-frame clones alone and lacks a portion of them. Clonal size and the V and J genes are those of that table, whereas D and trimming came from the DNA. The table lists 130,000 to 150,000 clones, 88% of them singletons, with approximately 2.5% in the top ten. CDR1 MNHEY and CDR2 SMNVEV come from the germline V gene (reference sequence). The V gene end was trimmed by 4 bases and the J gene end by 4 bases; junction bases not matched to a gene: 4. The CDR3 sequence is 15 residues long.

Source material: peripheral blood. This chain joins TRBV27 and TRBJ2-1, with 10 bases aligning to TRBD1. The source is a human donor in a cohort sampled during active COVID-19. The CDR3 DNA follows: TGTGCCAGCAGTTCAGACAGGGGGCCTTACAATGAGCAGTTCTTC. As protein: CASSSDRGPYNEQFF.